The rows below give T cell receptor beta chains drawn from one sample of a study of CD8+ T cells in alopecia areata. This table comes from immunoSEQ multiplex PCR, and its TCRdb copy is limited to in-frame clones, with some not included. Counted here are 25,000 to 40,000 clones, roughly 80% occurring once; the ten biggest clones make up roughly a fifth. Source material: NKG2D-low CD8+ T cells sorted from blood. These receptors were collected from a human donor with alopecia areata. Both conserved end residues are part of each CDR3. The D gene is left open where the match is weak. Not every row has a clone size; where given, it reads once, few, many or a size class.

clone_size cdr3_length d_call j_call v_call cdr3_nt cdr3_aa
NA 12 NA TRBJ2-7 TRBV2 TGTGCCAGCAGGGACAGAACCTACGAGCAGTACTTC CASRDRTYEQYF
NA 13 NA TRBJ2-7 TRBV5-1 TGCGCCAGCAGCGAGGGACAACTATACGAGCAGTACTTC CASSEGQLYEQYF
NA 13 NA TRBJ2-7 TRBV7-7 TGTGCTAGCAGCTTAGCTCTCTCCTACGAGCAGTACTTC CASSLALSYEQYF
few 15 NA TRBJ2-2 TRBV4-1 TGCGCCAGCAGCCAAGACGGGGTGGTGACCGGGGAGCTGTTTTTT CASSQDGVVTGELFF
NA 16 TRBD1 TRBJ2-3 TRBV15 TGTGCCACCAGCCGTGGACAGGGAAAGATGTCAGATACGCAGTATTTT CATSRGQGKMSDTQYF
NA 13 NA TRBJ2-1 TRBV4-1 TGCGCCAGCAGCCAACTAATAGGCAATGAGCAGTTCTTC CASSQLIGNEQFF
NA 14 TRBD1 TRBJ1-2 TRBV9 TGTGCCAGCAGCGTAGGACAGGGTGGTTATGGCTACACCTTC CASSVGQGGYGYTF
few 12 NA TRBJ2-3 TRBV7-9 TGTGCCAGCAGCTTAATGGCAGATACGCAGTATTTT CASSLMADTQYF
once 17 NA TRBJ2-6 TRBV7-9 TGTGCCAGCAGCTTATCCGATTCCCTCTCTGGGGCCAACGTCCTGACTTTC CASSLSDSLSGANVLTF
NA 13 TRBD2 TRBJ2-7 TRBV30 TGTGCCTGGAGTGTACTAGCGGGAGCCGAGCAGTACTTC CAWSVLAGAEQYF